The 22 T cell receptor beta chains below come from one sample, sequenced in a study of T cells after posttransplantation cyclophosphamide. Clones were sequenced by immunoSEQ multiplex PCR, and TCRdb holds only the in-frame ones, with some missing. Here the sample spans 25,000 to 40,000 clones, over 75% being singletons. Cells defined as naive were viable CD3+CD4+ or CD3+CD8+ and CCR7+CD45RA+CD45RO-CD95-CD27+CD28+. Sequencing input: naive CD4+ T cells sorted from blood. Source of these receptors: a man aged 30-40 years in good health and a related stem cell transplant donor.

The chain combines TRBV10-2 with TRBJ2-7, with 8 bases identical to TRBD2. Germline-derived CDR1 and CDR2 are WSHSY and SAAADI. After removal of 4 bases from V and 6 bases from J, the junction contained 11 bases not matched to a gene. The CDR3 extends over 15 amino acids. The CDR3, as DNA: TGCGCCAGCAGTGGGGAGGGCGGGGGGCCTGCCGAGCAGTACTTC. It codes for CASSGEGGGPAEQYF.

This clone was counted once. This rearrangement joins TRBV23-1 to TRBJ2-1, with D perhaps TRBD1 (6 bases). TRBV23-1 qualifies as an ORF whose function is uncertain. The CDR3 consists of 15 residues. Trimming removed 8 bases at V and 3 bases at J, with 17 bases between. As DNA, the CDR3 is TGCGCCAGCCAGGAAGCAGGGGCCAGCTACAATGAGCAGTTCTTC. It codes for CASQEAGASYNEQFF.

The chain carries TRBV7-2 and TRBJ2-3; unclear D gene. Between the trimmed V and J ends, which lost 5 bases and 2 bases, there was a span of 11 bases. This CDR3 has 14 residues. Germline CDR1 reads SGHTA; CDR2 reads FQGNSA. The DNA of the CDR3 is TGTGCCAGCAGCATATCACAGACCACAGATACGCAGTATTTT. It yields the protein CASSISQTTDTQYF.

The rearrangement joins TRBV7-7 to TRBJ1-4; TRBD1 might be the D (5 bases). V lost 5 bases and J 7 bases, leaving 17 bases between the germline ends. The CDR3 consists of 15 residues. Per the germline V gene, CDR1 is SSHAT and CDR2 is FNYEAQ (reference sequence). CDR3 bases: TGTGCCAGCAGCCTACAGGAATGGGCGGTTGAAAAACTGTTTTTT. Translated: CASSLQEWAVEKLFF. The entire variable domain, with the rest obtained from reference TRBV7-7 and TRBJ1-4, is as follows: GAGVSQSPRYKVTKRGQDVTLRCDPISSHATLYWYQQALGQGPEFLTYFNYEAQPDKSGLPSDRFSAERPEGSISTLTIQRTEQRDSAMYRCASSLQEWAVEKLFFGSGTQLSVL.

V and J are TRBV5-6 and TRBJ1-1; 11 bases fit TRBD1. Germline V gene sequence: CDR1 SGHDT, CDR2 YYEEEE. Unmatched junction bases numbered 5, after V lost 5 bases and J lost 5 bases. The CDR3 consists of 14 residues. For the CDR3, the DNA is TGTGCCAGCAGTTACGGACAGGGGGCTACTGAAGCTTTCTTT. It yields the protein CASSYGQGATEAFF.

The chain carries TRBV29-1 and TRBJ2-7; 7 bases line up with TRBD1. The CDR3 covers 11 residues. After removal of 6 bases from V and 6 bases from J, the junction contained 5 bases not matched to a gene. Germline CDR1 reads SQVTM; CDR2 reads ANQGSEA. In DNA, the CDR3 is TGCAGCGTCGACAGGGTGGGCGAGCAGTACTTC. Translating gives CSVDRVGEQYF.

The chain has TRBV4-3 and TRBJ1-4, with D possibly being TRBD1 (6 bases). Germline V gene sequence: CDR1 LGHNA, CDR2 YSLEER. Trimming shortened V by 5 bases and J by 0 bases, and 16 bases separated the two germline ends. This CDR3 comprises 17 residues. The CDR3 loop is CASSVGQGFATNEKLFF. CDR3 in DNA: TGCGCCAGCAGCGTGGGCCAGGGGTTTGCAACTAATGAAAAACTGTTTTTT.

The rearrangement uses TRBV5-6 and TRBJ1-5; maybe TRBD1 (5 bases). Germline V lookup: CDR1 SGHDT, CDR2 YYEEEE. The V end lost 0 bases, the J end lost 4 bases, and 23 bases lay between the germline ends. The CDR3 has 19 amino acids. The DNA of the CDR3 is TGTGCCAGCAGCTTGGGGTGGACAATCACCCCTCAAATTAATCAGCCCCAGCATTTT. This sequence encodes CASSLGWTITPQINQPQHF. Full variable domain (remainder filled in from reference TRBV5-6 and TRBJ1-5): DAGVTQSPTHLIKTRGQQVTLRCSPKSGHDTVSWYQQALGQGPQFIFQYYEEEERQRGNFPDRFSGHQFPNYSSELNVNALLLGDSALYLCASSLGWTITPQINQPQHFGDGTRLSIL.

This clone was observed a few times. The rearrangement joins TRBV6-6 to TRBJ1-1, with D possibly being TRBD1 (5 bases). The germline V gene encodes CDR1 MNHNY and CDR2 SVGAGI (reference sequence). This CDR3 contains 13 residues. V was cut by 2 bases and J by 5 bases, with 9 bases left in between. CDR3 region: CASSYQGGTEAFF. In nucleotides, the CDR3 is TGTGCCAGCAGTTACCAGGGAGGGACTGAAGCTTTCTTT.

This clone has just one count. J is TRBJ1-6 and V is TRBV6-4; 8 bases map to TRBD1. V lost 4 bases, J lost 7 bases, and 6 bases stayed unmatched. CDR1 and CDR2 (germline): MRHNA, SNTAGT. The CDR3 is 15 amino acids. The CDR3 nucleotides read TGTGCCAGCAGTGTACAGGGGGATGCAAATTCACCCCTCCACTTT. Translated: CASSVQGDANSPLHF.

This clone was seen a single time. This sequence joins TRBV2 and TRBJ2-1; TRBD2 matches at 16 bases. In germline, CDR1 is SNHLY, CDR2 FYNNEI. V was pared by 8 bases and J by 9 bases, with 4 bases of the junction left unmatched. This CDR3 spans 14 amino acids. The CDR3 DNA follows: TGTGCCAGCGGAGGGACTAGCGGGAGGGGTGAGCAGTTCTTC. This sequence encodes CASGGTSGRGEQFF.

The CDR3 coding sequence is TGCGCCAGCAGCCTCCTGCAGGGGTCAATGGATTCACCCCTCCACTTT. Protein sequence: CASSLLQGSMDSPLHF. The chain is built from TRBV5-1 and TRBJ1-6; possible D gene TRBD1, 6 bases. Germline lookup yields CDR1 SGHRS and CDR2 YFSETQ. V lost 4 bases and J 8 bases, leaving 19 bases between the germline ends. The CDR3 totals 16 residues.

CDR3 sequence (DNA): TGTGCCAGCTCACCGGACAGGGTTGGTCAGCCCCAGCATTTT. Translation: CASSPDRVGQPQHF. The V gene is TRBV18, the J gene TRBJ1-5; 8 bases fit TRBD1. Per the germline V gene, CDR1 is KGHSH and CDR2 is LQKENI. V shed 3 bases, J shed 6 bases, and the junction held 4 bases outside the gene matches. CDR3 length: 14 residues.

The CDR3 coding sequence is TGCGCCAGCAGCCAGGTCCACGGGGGGAGCACAGATACGCAGTATTTT. It is translated as CASSQVHGGSTDTQYF. V is TRBV4-1 and J is TRBJ2-3, with 7 bases identical to TRBD2. Per the germline V gene, CDR1 is MGHRA and CDR2 is YSYEKL. Trimming at V came to 3 bases and at J to 0 bases, leaving 6 bases not matched to a gene. The CDR3 is 16 amino acids.

The chain joins TRBV6-1 to TRBJ2-7, with TRBD1 matching 7 bases. The CDR3 sequence is 13 residues long. The germline CDR1 and CDR2 sequences are MNHNS and SASEGT. J lost 4 bases, V lost 3 bases, and 3 bases had no gene match. CDR3 loop: CASSDRGLYEQYF. CDR3 sequence (DNA): TGTGCCAGCAGTGACAGGGGGTTGTACGAGCAGTACTTC.

The chain uses TRBV9 and TRBJ2-1; the D is unclear. This CDR3 has 15 residues. Per the germline V gene, CDR1 is SGDLS and CDR2 is YYNGEE. Trimming removed 0 bases at V and 4 bases at J, with 11 bases between. CDR3 sequence reads: CASSVEKGGYNEQFF. CDR3 bases: TGTGCCAGCAGCGTAGAAAAAGGCGGTTACAATGAGCAGTTCTTC.

This clone has a single count. Other DNA variants within this sample encode the same CDR3. V usage is TRBV5-4 and J usage is TRBJ1-1, with TRBD1 as a possible D gene (5 bases). Trimming shortened V by 0 bases and J by 0 bases, and 9 bases separated the two germline ends. The CDR3 is 15 residues long. Germline V gives CDR1 SGHNT, CDR2 YYREEE (reference sequence). CDR3: CASSLAGGMNTEAFF. In DNA, the CDR3 is TGTGCCAGCAGCTTGGCGGGGGGGATGAACACTGAAGCTTTCTTT.

The chain is built from TRBV7-9 and TRBJ1-2, with 7 bases that match TRBD1. The germline V gene encodes CDR1 SEHNR and CDR2 FQNEAQ (reference sequence). The CDR3 has 16 amino acids. Unmatched junction bases numbered 12, after V lost 6 bases and J lost 2 bases. The CDR3 protein is CASRSKIRDSNYGYTF. Here the CDR3 DNA reads TGTGCCAGCAGATCAAAAATCCGGGACAGCAACTATGGCTACACCTTC.

V and J are TRBV19 and TRBJ2-7; 9 bases agree with TRBD1. The length of the CDR3 is 14 residues. From germline, CDR1 is LNHDA and CDR2 SQIVND (reference sequence). J lost 0 bases, V lost 10 bases, and 7 bases had no gene match. CDR3 coding DNA: TGTGCCACGCGTGACAGGGGGAGCTCCTACGAGCAGTACTTC. It translates to CATRDRGSSYEQYF.

The chain employs TRBV6-1 and TRBJ1-2; D possibly corresponds to TRBD1 (6 bases). The CDR3 is 12 residues long. V lost 5 bases to trimming and J lost 5 bases, with 9 bases between them. Germline-derived CDR1 and CDR2 are MNHNS and SASEGT. CDR3 nucleotides: TGTGCCAGCAGTTCACAGGGATATGGCTACACCTTC. Translated: CASSSQGYGYTF.

The CDR3 nucleotides are TGTGCCAGCAGCTCCCGGACAGCCTTAGCTGAGCAGTTCTTC. It specifies CASSSRTALAEQFF. The chain joins TRBV7-9 to TRBJ2-1; D might be TRBD1 (6 bases). The CDR3 sequence is 14 residues long. V was trimmed by 4 bases and J by 9 bases, leaving 16 bases between them. Germline lookup yields CDR1 SEHNR and CDR2 FQNEAQ (reference sequence).

V usage is TRBV7-9 and J usage is TRBJ1-3, with 8 bases aligning to TRBD1. The germline gives CDR1 SEHNR, CDR2 FQNEAQ (reference sequence). This CDR3 region has 17 residues. The V gene end was trimmed by 4 bases and the J gene end by 0 bases; junction bases not matched to a gene: 8. In DNA, the CDR3 is TGTGCCAGCAGCTCGTGGACAGGGAGGAGCTCTGGAAACACCATATATTTT. This codes for CASSSWTGRSSGNTIYF.